This is a list of T cell receptor beta chains from one sample in a study of PD-L1 blockade in urothelial cancer. Data came from immunoSEQ multiplex PCR; TCRdb stores just in-frame clones and leaves some out. The sample holds tens of thousands of clones, roughly 80% seen once. The material sequenced was PBMCs, taken around atezolizumab (anti-PD-L1) treatment. The receptors originated from a man aged 45-65 years with urothelial cancer. Both conserved end residues are part of each CDR3. The D gene is left open where the match is weak. Some rows mark clone size as missing; the rest say once, few, many or name a class of expanded clone.

CDR3,DNA,D,J,V,size
CASSLGRGSYEQYF,TGTGCCAGCAGCTTGGGCAGGGGCTCCTACGAGCAGTACTTC,-,TRBJ2-7,TRBV14,-
CASSPGLAGVWGTDTQYF,TGTGCCAGCAGCCCGGGACTAGCGGGAGTTTGGGGCACAGATACGCAGTATTTT,TRBD2,TRBJ2-3,TRBV14,-
CASSQDLASGSSYNEQFF,TGCGCCAGCAGCCAAGATCTAGCTAGCGGGAGTTCCTACAATGAGCAGTTCTTC,TRBD2,TRBJ2-1,TRBV4-3,-
CASSSPLWTGDYEQYF,TGCGCCAGCAGCTCGCCACTATGGACAGGCGACTACGAGCAGTACTTC,TRBD1,TRBJ2-7,TRBV5-1,-
CASSPETNYGYTF,TGTGCCAGCAGCCCCGAGACTAACTATGGCTACACCTTC,-,TRBJ1-2,TRBV14,-
CASSDPPLQGADQPQHF,TGTGCCAGCAGTGACCCCCCCTTACAGGGGGCAGATCAGCCCCAGCATTTT,TRBD1,TRBJ1-5,TRBV25-1,once
CARLTEENEKLFF,TGCGCCAGGTTGACAGAAGAGAATGAAAAACTGTTTTTT,-,TRBJ1-4,TRBV10-1,-
CASSPQASGPPYEQYF,TGTGCCAGCAGCCCCCAGGCTAGCGGTCCCCCCTACGAGCAGTACTTC,TRBD2,TRBJ2-7,TRBV9,few
CASGQGTNTGELFF,TGCGCCAGCGGACAGGGGACGAACACCGGGGAGCTGTTTTTT,TRBD1,TRBJ2-2,TRBV10-2,-
CASSLAGGLAKNIQYF,TGTGCCAGCAGCTTGGCGGGGGGGCTAGCCAAAAACATTCAGTACTTC,TRBD2,TRBJ2-4,TRBV5-4,-
CASTRAGGELFF,TGTGCCAGCACGAGGGCGGGCGGGGAGCTGTTTTTT,-,TRBJ2-2,TRBV6-5,-
CASSPGGFHEQYF,TGTGCCAGCAGCCCAGGGGGTTTCCACGAGCAGTACTTC,TRBD1,TRBJ2-7,TRBV7-9,-
CAIRTGESSYEQYF,TGTGCCATCAGGACAGGGGAGAGCTCCTACGAGCAGTACTTC,TRBD1,TRBJ2-7,TRBV10-3,-
CASSLDGGVYGYTF,TGTGCCAGCAGCTTGGACGGCGGTGTCTATGGCTACACCTTC,-,TRBJ1-2,TRBV5-4,-
CASSPTAWTAMNTEAFF,TGTGCCAGCAGCCCCACCGCCTGGACAGCCATGAACACTGAAGCTTTCTTT,-,TRBJ1-1,TRBV7-3,-
CASSQRGGPPGANVLTF,TGTGCCAGCAGTCAACGAGGCGGGCCGCCTGGGGCCAACGTCCTGACTTTC,-,TRBJ2-6,TRBV25-1,-
CASTLRERPQHF,TGTGCCAGTACTCTAAGGGAGAGGCCCCAGCATTTT,-,TRBJ1-5,TRBV6-6,-
CASSLVADRAGGNTIYF,TGTGCCAGCAGCTTAGTAGCGGACAGGGCGGGAGGAAACACCATATATTTT,TRBD1,TRBJ1-3,TRBV7-2,-
CASSPGQGAPANEKLFF,TGTGCCAGCTCACCGGGACAGGGGGCGCCGGCTAATGAAAAACTGTTTTTT,TRBD1,TRBJ1-4,TRBV18,-
CASSLGAGVYNEQFF,TGTGCCAGCAGCTTGGGAGCGGGGGTTTACAATGAGCAGTTCTTC,TRBD2,TRBJ2-1,TRBV5-4,-
CASSVDGSQYNEQFF,TGTGCCAGCAGCGTAGACGGGAGTCAATACAATGAGCAGTTCTTC,-,TRBJ2-1,TRBV9,-
CASSYSYGEETQYF,TGTGCCAGCAGTTACTCGTACGGGGAAGAGACCCAGTACTTC,-,TRBJ2-5,TRBV6-6,-
CASSLFLAGTRADTQYF,TGTGCCAGCAGCTTGTTTTTAGCCGGAACCCGGGCAGATACGCAGTATTTT,-,TRBJ2-3,TRBV11-2,-
CASSPRTGGARDYGYTF,TGTGCCAGCAGTCCGAGGACAGGGGGCGCGAGGGATTATGGCTACACCTTC,TRBD1,TRBJ1-2,TRBV27,-
CASSPNGGGTEAFF,TGTGCCAGCTCACCTAATGGGGGCGGCACTGAAGCTTTCTTT,-,TRBJ1-1,TRBV18,few
CASSSPGQAGYEQYF,TGTGCCAGCAGCTCACCGGGACAGGCGGGTTACGAGCAGTACTTC,TRBD1,TRBJ2-7,TRBV11-2,-
CASSSMDRNTEAFF,TGTGCCAGCAGCTCCATGGACAGGAACACTGAAGCTTTCTTT,-,TRBJ1-1,TRBV27,-
CASSETGRTEAFF,TGTGCCAGCAGCGAGACAGGTCGCACTGAAGCTTTCTTT,-,TRBJ1-1,TRBV7-9,-
CASSARDSGRGGYTF,TGTGCCAGCAGCGCCCGGGACAGCGGGCGAGGTGGCTACACCTTC,TRBD1,TRBJ1-2,TRBV9,-
CASSSKGTGRWEQFF,TGTGCCAGCAGTTCAAAGGGCACAGGCCGCTGGGAGCAGTTCTTC,-,TRBJ2-1,TRBV6-5,once
CASSPVGGTGNYGYTF,TGTGCCAGCAGCCCAGTTGGGGGGACAGGGAACTATGGCTACACCTTC,TRBD1,TRBJ1-2,TRBV28,-
CASSFFTSGANTGELFF,TGTGCCAGCAGCTTCTTTACTAGCGGGGCGAACACCGGGGAGCTGTTTTTT,TRBD2,TRBJ2-2,TRBV7-3,once
CASSDQATSYNEQFF,TGTGCCAGCAGCGATCAAGCTACCTCCTACAATGAGCAGTTCTTC,-,TRBJ2-1,TRBV9,few
CASSVGTGVLGEQYF,TGTGCCAGCAGCGTGGGGACAGGGGTCCTTGGGGAGCAGTACTTC,TRBD1,TRBJ2-7,TRBV9,-
CASSIVLIGASSYEQYF,TGTGCCAGTAGTATAGTCCTCATTGGGGCGAGCTCCTACGAGCAGTACTTC,-,TRBJ2-7,TRBV19,-
CASAQQGPLYNEQFF,TGTGCCAGCGCCCAACAGGGGCCCTTATACAATGAGCAGTTCTTC,TRBD1,TRBJ2-1,TRBV27,-
CASSLVSDTQYF,TGTGCCAGCAGCTTAGTATCCGATACGCAGTATTTT,-,TRBJ2-3,TRBV7-8,-